These 10 T cell receptor beta chains were all obtained from the same sample, sequenced in a study of shared clonotypes between healthy human individuals. The protocol was immunoSEQ multiplex PCR, while the TCRdb copy is restricted to in-frame clones and leaves out a portion. The table has around 1.4 million clones, 98% to 99% seen once. Sequences were obtained from naive CD4+ T cells sorted from blood. As to subset: CD45RA+ positively selected. These receptors came from a man aged 30-40 years in good health.

The chain is built from TRBV28 and TRBJ1-1; TRBD1 might be the D (5 bases). V lost 5 bases and J lost 1, with 11 bases in between. CDR1 MDHEN and CDR2 SYDVKM come from the germline V gene. The CDR3 has 14 residues. CDR3 loop: CASSGPRANTEAFF. CDR3 bases: TGTGCCAGCAGTGGACCCAGGGCGAACACTGAAGCTTTCTTT.

The rearrangement links TRBV19 to TRBJ1-2, with 7 bases lining up with TRBD1. The V gene's germline CDR1 is LNHDA and CDR2 SQIVND (reference sequence). CDR3 length: 15 residues. J lost 2 bases, V lost 5 bases, and 8 bases had no gene match. CDR3 in DNA: TGTGCCAGTAGTGTCGTAACAGGGGCCAACTATGGCTACACCTTC. Its protein product is CASSVVTGANYGYTF.

This chain uses TRBV6-1 with TRBJ2-1; possibly TRBD2 for D (5 bases). Trimming removed 6 bases at V and 7 bases at J, with 16 bases between. Germline V lookup: CDR1 MNHNS, CDR2 SASEGT. The CDR3 contains 14 residues. In DNA form, the CDR3 reads TGTGCCAGCAGCCCGTCGAGGGCGCGGAATGAGCAGTTCTTC. Its translation is CASSPSRARNEQFF.

V is TRBV5-5 and J is TRBJ2-1; 11 bases map to TRBD2. Germline CDR1 reads SGHKS; CDR2 reads YYEKEE (reference sequence). The CDR3 extends over 15 amino acids. The ends lost 7 bases at V and 7 bases at J; junction bases unmatched: 10. The DNA for the CDR3 is TGTGCCAGCGGCACTAGCGGGAGATTCCAGAATGAGCAGTTCTTC. The encoded protein is CASGTSGRFQNEQFF.

V gene TRBV18 combines with J gene TRBJ1-1, with unresolved D. V was cut by 6 bases and J by 0 bases, with 14 bases left in between. The CDR3 is 15 amino acids. The V gene's germline CDR1 is KGHSH and CDR2 LQKENI. The DNA of the CDR3 is TGTGCCAGCTCCCCGCGTGAGGCATTGAACACTGAAGCTTTCTTT. This gives the protein CASSPREALNTEAFF.

The genes are TRBV19 and TRBJ1-3; 8 bases line up with TRBD1. V lost 5 bases, J lost 3 bases, and 9 bases stayed unmatched. The CDR3 consists of 16 residues. CDR1 and CDR2 (germline): LNHDA, SQIVND (reference sequence). The CDR3 loop reads CASSLSDREVGNTIYF. The CDR3 DNA reads TGTGCCAGTAGTCTTTCGGACAGGGAGGTTGGAAACACCATATATTTT. Together with reference TRBV19 and TRBJ1-3, the CDR3 gives the full variable domain: DGGITQSPKYLFRKEGQNVTLSCEQNLNHDAMYWYRQDPGQGLRLIYYSQIVNDFQKGDIAEGYSVSREKKESFPLTVTSAQKNPTAFYLCASSLSDREVGNTIYFGEGSWLTVV.

This clone was detected once. The rearrangement uses TRBV7-8 and TRBJ1-5; 7 bases line up with TRBD1. V shed 5 bases and J 3 bases; nucleotides not matched to a gene: 4. CDR1 SGHVS and CDR2 FQNEAQ come from the germline V gene. This CDR3 has 14 residues. The CDR3 coding sequence is TGTGCCAGCAGCATCGGACAGGACAATCAGCCCCAGCATTTT. Protein sequence: CASSIGQDNQPQHF.

The chain links TRBV7-8 to TRBJ2-1; no clear D gene. This CDR3 is built from 16 residues. The ends were cut back, 1 base at V and 0 bases at J, with 10 bases in the middle. The germline V gene has CDR1 SGHVS and CDR2 FQNEAQ. CDR3 nucleotides: TGTGCCAGCAGCTTAGGGTTGTGGGGCTCCTACAATGAGCAGTTCTTC. Encoded protein: CASSLGLWGSYNEQFF.

The chain recombines TRBV4-1 with TRBJ1-2; D is undetermined. CDR3 size: 16 residues. Trimming cost V 0 bases and J 0 bases, with 11 bases left between them. Germline-derived CDR1 and CDR2 are MGHRA and YSYEKL. DNA for the CDR3: TGCGCCAGCAGCCAAGAGAGCAGCCTTCCTAACTATGGCTACACCTTC. Its protein is CASSQESSLPNYGYTF.

The CDR3 DNA is TGCGCCAGCAGCCCTAGTCCCGGCTTTAATGAAAAACTGTTTTTT. As protein: CASSPSPGFNEKLFF. The chain employs TRBV5-1 and TRBJ1-4; D ambiguous. Germline assignment: CDR1 SGHRS and CDR2 YFSETQ. The CDR3 sequence is 15 residues long. V was cut by 4 bases and J by 4 bases, with 14 bases left in between.